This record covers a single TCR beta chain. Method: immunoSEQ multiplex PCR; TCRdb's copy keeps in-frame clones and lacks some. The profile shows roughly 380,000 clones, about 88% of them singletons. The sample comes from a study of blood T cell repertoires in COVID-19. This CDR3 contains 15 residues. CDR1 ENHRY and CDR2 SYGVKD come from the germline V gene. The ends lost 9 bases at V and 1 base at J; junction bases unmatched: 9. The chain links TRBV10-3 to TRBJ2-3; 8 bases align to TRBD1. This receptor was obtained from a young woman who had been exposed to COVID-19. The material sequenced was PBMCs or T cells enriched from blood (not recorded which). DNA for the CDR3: TGTGCCATTGGTCGGGTGACAGGGGGCACAGATACGCAGTATTTT. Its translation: CAIGRVTGGTDTQYF.